The source of this T cell receptor (beta chain) is a study of CD8+ T cells in alopecia areata. Study-wide points: Association of baseline CD8+ expansion with response is uncertain owing to one nonresponder. On tofacitinib, scalp and blood still held many of the expanded lesional clones. Scalp lesions, especially in alopecia totalis/universalis, had higher clonality than normal scalp.

This sample's treatment: oral pan-JAK inhibitor, 5-10 mg twice daily. Extraction and reverse transcription of RNA yielded cDNA as the sequencing template. The table came from immunoSEQ multiplex PCR; TCRdb's copy has only in-frame clones and leaves some out. The sample has hundreds of thousands of clones, 50% to 75% seen once. As to this clone: Its antigen is unidentified.

The V end was cut by 8 bases, the J end by 8 bases, with 12 bases between. The germline V gene has CDR1 PRHDT and CDR2 FYEKMQ (reference sequence). This CDR3 region has 12 residues. V gene TRBV13 combines with J gene TRBJ1-4; no clear D gene. The receptor was isolated from a human donor with alopecia areata. The sample was CD4+ T cells sorted from blood, taken at roughly week 52, from a patient treated with tofacitinib. The CDR3: CASRAGREKLFF. The CDR3 nucleotides are TGTGCCAGCCGGGCCGGTCGCGAAAAACTGTTTTTT.